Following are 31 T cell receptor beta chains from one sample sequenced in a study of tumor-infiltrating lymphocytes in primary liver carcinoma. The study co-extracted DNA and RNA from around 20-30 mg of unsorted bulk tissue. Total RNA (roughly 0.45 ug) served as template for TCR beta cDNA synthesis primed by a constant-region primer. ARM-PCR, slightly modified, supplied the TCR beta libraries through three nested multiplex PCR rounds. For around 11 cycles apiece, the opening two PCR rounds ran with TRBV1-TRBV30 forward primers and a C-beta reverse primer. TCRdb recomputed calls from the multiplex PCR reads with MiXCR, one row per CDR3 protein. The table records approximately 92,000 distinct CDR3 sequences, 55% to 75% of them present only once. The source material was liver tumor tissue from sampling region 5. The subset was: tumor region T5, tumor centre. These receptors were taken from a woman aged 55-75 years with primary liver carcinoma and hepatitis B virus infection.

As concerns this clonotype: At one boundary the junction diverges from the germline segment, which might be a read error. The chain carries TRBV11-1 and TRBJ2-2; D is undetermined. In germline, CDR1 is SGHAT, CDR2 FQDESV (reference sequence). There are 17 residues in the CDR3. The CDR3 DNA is TGTGCTAGCAGTGCCCGGCCATTCCTAGTTAACACCTGGGAGCTGTTTTTT. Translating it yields CASSARPFLVNTWELFF.

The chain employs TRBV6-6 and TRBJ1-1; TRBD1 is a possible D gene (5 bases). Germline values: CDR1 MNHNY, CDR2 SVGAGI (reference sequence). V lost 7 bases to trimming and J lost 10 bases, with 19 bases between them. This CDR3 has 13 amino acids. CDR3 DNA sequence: TGTGCCAGCAACCTCGGTGATGGGGGACCAGCTTTCTTT. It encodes CASNLGDGGPAFF.

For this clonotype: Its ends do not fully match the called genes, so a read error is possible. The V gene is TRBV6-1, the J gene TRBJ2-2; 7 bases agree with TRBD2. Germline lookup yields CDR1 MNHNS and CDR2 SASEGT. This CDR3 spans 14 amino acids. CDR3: CAISEASGTGELLF. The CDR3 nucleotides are TGTGCCATCAGTGAGGCTAGCGGCACCGGGGAGCTGCTTTTT.

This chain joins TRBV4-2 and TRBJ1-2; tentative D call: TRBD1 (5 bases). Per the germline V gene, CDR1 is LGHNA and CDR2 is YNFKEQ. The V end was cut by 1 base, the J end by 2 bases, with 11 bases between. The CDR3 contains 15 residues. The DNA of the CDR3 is TGTGCCAGCAGCCAAGGGGAACAGGAAAACTATGGCTACACCTTC. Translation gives CASSQGEQENYGYTF.

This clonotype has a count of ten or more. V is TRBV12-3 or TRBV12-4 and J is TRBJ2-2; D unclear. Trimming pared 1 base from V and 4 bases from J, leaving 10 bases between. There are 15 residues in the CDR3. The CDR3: CASSLVSGFTGELFF. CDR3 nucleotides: TGTGCCAGCAGTTTAGTTTCCGGATTCACCGGGGAGCTGTTTTTT.

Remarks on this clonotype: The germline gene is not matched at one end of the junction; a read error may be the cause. CDR3 in DNA: TGTGCCAGTAGCCCTCCGCAAGGACGGGCCGGGGAGCTGTCTTTT. Residues: CASSPPQGRAGELSF. This chain links TRBV11-2 with TRBJ2-2; the D gene is possibly TRBD2 (5 bases). Germline CDR1 is SGHAT and CDR2 is FQNNGV. The CDR3 runs 15 residues.

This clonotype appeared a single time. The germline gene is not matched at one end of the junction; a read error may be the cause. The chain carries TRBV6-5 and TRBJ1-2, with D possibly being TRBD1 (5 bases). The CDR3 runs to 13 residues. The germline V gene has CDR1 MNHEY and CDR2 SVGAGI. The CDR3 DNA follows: TGTGTCAACAGTTACGGGGGATCCTATGGTTACGCCTTC. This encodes CVNSYGGSYGYAF.

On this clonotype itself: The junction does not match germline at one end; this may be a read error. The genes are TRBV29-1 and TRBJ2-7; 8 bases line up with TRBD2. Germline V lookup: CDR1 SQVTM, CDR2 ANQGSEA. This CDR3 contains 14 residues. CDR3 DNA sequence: TGCAGCATTGAGGGTGCGGGAGGCATCTATGAGCAGTACTTC. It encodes CSIEGAGGIYEQYF.

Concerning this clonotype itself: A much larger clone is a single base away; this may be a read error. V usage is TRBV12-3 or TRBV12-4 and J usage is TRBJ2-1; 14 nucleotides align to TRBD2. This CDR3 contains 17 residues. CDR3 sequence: CASSLTSGRAYYYEQFF. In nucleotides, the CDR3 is TGTGCCAGCAGTCTGACTAGCGGGAGGGCCTACTACTATGAGCAGTTCTTC.

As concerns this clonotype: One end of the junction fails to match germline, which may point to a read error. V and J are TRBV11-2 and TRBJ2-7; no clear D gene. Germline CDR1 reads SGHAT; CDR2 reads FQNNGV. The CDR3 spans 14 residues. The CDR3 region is CASILARRAYKQYF. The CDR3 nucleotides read TGTGCTAGCATCTTAGCACGGAGAGCCTACAAGCAGTACTTC.

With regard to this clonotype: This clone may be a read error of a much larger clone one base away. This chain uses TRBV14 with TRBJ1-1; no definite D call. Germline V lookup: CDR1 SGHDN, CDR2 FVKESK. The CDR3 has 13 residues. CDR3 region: CASSQVGVALASF. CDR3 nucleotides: TGTGCCAGCAGCCAAGTGGGAGTAGCGTTAGCTTCCTTT.

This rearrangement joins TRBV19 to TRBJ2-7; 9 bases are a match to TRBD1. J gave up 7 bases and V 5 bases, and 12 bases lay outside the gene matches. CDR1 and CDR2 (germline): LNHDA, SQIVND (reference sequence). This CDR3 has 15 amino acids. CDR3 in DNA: TGTGCCAGTAGTCTTCCACCGGGACAGGGCGTGGAGCAGTACTTC. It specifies CASSLPPGQGVEQYF. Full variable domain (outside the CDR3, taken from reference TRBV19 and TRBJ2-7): DGGITQSPKYLFRKEGQNVTLSCEQNLNHDAMYWYRQDPGQGLRLIYYSQIVNDFQKGDIAEGYSVSREKKESFPLTVTSAQKNPTAFYLCASSLPPGQGVEQYFGPGTRLTVT.

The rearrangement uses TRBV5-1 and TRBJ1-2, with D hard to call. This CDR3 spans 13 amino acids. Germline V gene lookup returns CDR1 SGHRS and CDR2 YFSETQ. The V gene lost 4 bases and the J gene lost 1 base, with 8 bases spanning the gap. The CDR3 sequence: CASSTDGNYGYTF. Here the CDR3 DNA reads TGCGCCAGCAGCACGGACGGTAACTATGGCTACACCTTC.

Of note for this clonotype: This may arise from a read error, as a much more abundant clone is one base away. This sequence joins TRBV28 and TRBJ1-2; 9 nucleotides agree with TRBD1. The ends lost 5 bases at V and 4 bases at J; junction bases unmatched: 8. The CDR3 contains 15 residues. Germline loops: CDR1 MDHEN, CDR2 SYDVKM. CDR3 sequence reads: CASSRQGVAIYGYTF. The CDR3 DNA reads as TGTGCCAGCAGTCGACAGGGGGTGGCTATCTATGGCTACACCTTC.

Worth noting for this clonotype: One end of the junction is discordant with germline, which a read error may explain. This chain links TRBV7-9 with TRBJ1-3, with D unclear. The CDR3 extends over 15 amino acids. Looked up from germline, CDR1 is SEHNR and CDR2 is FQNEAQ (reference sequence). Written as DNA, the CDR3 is TGCGTCAGCAGCTTGGGTAGAGGGTCTGGAAATACCATATATTTT. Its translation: CVSSLGRGSGNTIYF. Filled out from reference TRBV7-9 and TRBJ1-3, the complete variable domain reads DTGVSQNPRHKITKRGQNVTFRCDPISEHNRLYWYRQTLGQGPEFLTYFQNEAQLEKSRLLSDRFSAERPKGSFSTLEIQRTEQGDSAMYLCVSSLGRGSGNTIYFGEGSWLTVV.

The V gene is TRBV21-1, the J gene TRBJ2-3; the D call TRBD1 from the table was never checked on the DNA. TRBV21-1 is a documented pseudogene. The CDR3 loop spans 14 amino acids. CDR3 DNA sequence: TGTGCCGGCAGCAAAGCCCGGGACACAGATATGCGGTATTTT. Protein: CAGSKARDTDMRYF.

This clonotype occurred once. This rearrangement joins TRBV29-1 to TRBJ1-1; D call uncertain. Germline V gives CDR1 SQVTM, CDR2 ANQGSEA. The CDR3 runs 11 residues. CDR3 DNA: TGCGGTGCTGATTCGGGCACTGAAGCTTTCTTT. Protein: CGADSGTEAFF.

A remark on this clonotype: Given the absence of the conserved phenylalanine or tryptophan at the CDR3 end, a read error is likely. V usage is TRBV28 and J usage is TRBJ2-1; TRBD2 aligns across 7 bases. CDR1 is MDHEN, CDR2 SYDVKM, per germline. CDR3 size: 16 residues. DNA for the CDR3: TGTGCCACCAGTCTCTCAGCGGGATTAAAAGGCAATGAGCAGTTCATC. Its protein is CATSLSAGLKGNEQFI.

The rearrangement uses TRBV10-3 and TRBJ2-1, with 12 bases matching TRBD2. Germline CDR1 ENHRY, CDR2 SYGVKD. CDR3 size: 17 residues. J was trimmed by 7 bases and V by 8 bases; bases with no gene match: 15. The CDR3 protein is CAIGGTSGSLKGNEQFF. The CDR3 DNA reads TGTGCCATCGGTGGGACTAGCGGGTCGTTAAAAGGGAATGAGCAGTTCTTC.

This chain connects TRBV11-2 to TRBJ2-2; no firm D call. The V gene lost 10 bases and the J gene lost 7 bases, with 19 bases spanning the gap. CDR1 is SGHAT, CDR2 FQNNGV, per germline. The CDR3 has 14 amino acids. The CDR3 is CANSLEWVGGELFF. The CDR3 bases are TGTGCCAACAGTCTAGAGTGGGTTGGCGGGGAGCTGTTTTTT.

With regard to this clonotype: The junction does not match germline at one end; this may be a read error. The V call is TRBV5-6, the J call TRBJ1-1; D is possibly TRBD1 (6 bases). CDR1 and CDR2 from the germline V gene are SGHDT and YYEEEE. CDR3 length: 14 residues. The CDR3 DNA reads TGTGCCAGCAGCCTGACGAACAGGGACACTGAACCTATCTTT. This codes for CASSLTNRDTEPIF.

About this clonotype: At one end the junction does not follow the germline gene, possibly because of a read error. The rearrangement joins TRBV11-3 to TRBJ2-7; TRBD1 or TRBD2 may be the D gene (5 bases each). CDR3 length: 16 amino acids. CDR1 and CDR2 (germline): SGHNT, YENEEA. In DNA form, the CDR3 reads TGTGCCAGCGGCTTAGATGGGACGAGGATCTCCTACGAGCAGTACTTC. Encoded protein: CASGLDGTRISYEQYF.

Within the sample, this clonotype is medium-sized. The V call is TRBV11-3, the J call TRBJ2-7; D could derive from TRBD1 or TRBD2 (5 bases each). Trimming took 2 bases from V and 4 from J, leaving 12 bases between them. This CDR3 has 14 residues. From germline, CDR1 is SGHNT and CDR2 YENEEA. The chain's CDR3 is CASSLTSWGYEQYF. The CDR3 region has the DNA TGTGCCAGCAGCTTAACGAGTTGGGGGTACGAGCAGTACTTC. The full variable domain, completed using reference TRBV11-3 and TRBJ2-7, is EAGVVQSPRYKIIEKKQPVAFWCNPISGHNTLYWYLQNLGQGPELLIRYENEEAVDDSQLPKDRFSAERLKGVDSTLKIQPAELGDSAVYLCASSLTSWGYEQYFGPGTRLTVT.

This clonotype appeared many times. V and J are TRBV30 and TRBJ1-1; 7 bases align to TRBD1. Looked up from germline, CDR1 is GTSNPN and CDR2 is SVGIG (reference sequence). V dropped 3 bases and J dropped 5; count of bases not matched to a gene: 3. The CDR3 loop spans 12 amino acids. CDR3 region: CAWRTGFTEAFF. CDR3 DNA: TGTGCCTGGAGGACAGGGTTTACTGAAGCTTTCTTT.

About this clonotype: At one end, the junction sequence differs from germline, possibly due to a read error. The CDR3 DNA reads as TGTGCCGGCAGCTTAGGCTCTAACACAGATATGCAGTATTTT. Protein: CAGSLGSNTDMQYF. The V gene is TRBV11-2, the J gene TRBJ2-3; D is unclear. In germline, CDR1 is SGHAT, CDR2 FQNNGV. The CDR3 length is 14 residues.

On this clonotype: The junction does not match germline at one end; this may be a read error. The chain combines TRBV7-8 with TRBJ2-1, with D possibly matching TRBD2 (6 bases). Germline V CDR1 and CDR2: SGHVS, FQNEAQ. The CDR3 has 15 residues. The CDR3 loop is CASSPGTAVYIEQFF. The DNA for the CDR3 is TGTGCCAGCAGCCCTGGGACTGCAGTTTACATTGAGCAGTTCTTC. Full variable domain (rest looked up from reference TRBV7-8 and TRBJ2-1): GAGVSQSPRYKVAKRGQDVALRCDPISGHVSLFWYQQALGQGPEFLTYFQNEAQLDKSGLPSDRFFAERPEGSVSTLKIQRTQQEDSAVYLCASSPGTAVYIEQFFGPGTRLTVL.

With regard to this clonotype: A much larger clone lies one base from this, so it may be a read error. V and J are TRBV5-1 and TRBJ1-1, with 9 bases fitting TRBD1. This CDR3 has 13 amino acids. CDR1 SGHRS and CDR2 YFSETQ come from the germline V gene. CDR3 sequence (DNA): TGCGCCAGCAGTCGAACAGGGGGCACTGAAGATTTCTTT. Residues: CASSRTGGTEDFF.

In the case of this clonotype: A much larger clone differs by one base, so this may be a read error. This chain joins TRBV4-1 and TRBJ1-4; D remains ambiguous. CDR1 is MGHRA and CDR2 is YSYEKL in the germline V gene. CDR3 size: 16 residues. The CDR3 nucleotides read TGCGTCAGCAGCCAAGGGATGCCGGTAACTAATGAAAAACTGTTTTTT. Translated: CVSSQGMPVTNEKLFF.

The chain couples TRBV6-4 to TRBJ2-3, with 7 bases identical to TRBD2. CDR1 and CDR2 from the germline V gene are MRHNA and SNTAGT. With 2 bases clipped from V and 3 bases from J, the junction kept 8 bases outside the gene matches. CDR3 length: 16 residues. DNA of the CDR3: TGTGCCAGCAGTGACGTAGTGGGAGGGCCTACAGATACGCAGTATTTT. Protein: CASSDVVGGPTDTQYF.

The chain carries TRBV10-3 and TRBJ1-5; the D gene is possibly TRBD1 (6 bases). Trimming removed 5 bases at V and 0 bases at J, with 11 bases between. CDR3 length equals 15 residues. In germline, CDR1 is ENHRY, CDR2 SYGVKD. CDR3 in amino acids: CAISPLGGSNQPQHF. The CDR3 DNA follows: TGTGCCATCAGTCCTTTAGGGGGTAGCAATCAGCCCCAGCATTTT.

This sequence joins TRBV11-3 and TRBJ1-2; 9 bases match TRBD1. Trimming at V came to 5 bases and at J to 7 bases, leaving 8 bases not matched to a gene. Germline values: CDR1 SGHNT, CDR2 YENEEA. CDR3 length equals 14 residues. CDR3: CASSVSTGGIGYTF. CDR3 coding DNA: TGTGCCAGCAGCGTCTCGACAGGGGGTATTGGCTACACCTTC. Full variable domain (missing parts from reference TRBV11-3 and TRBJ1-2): EAGVVQSPRYKIIEKKQPVAFWCNPISGHNTLYWYLQNLGQGPELLIRYENEEAVDDSQLPKDRFSAERLKGVDSTLKIQPAELGDSAVYLCASSVSTGGIGYTFGSGTRLTVV.